Presented here are 4 T cell receptor beta chains from one specimen sequenced in a study of cytomegalovirus exposure and HLA in healthy donors (dated by TCRdb to the late 2010s). Library prep was done by the immunoSEQ multiplex PCR assay. For the multiplex PCR, a mixture combining 60 forward primers for TCR Vbeta segments and 13 reverse primers for TCR Jbeta segments was used. This is the immuneACCESS table as TCRdb keeps it, with only in-frame sequences that have V and J called. A part of the clones is gone; compared with another copy, unresolved V genes explain less than half, and the rest is unexplained. In all, the sample holds over 100,000 clones, and 75% to 85% of those were seen once. The top ten clones comprise about 2.7% of the sample. The sequenced sample consisted of PBMCs. The receptor set was obtained from a woman aged 18-29 years in good health and CMV-seropositive.

A word on this clone: At one end, the junction sequence differs from germline, possibly due to a read error. J is TRBJ2-7 and V is TRBV5-6, with TRBD1 as a possible D gene (5 bases). From germline, CDR1 is SGHDT and CDR2 YYEEEE. CDR3 length: 12 amino acids. The CDR3 here is CASSFLQGLLNF. CDR3 sequence (DNA): TGTGCCAGCAGCTTTCTTCAGGGCCTTCTAAATTTC.

This chain connects TRBV9 to TRBJ2-5; 9 bases match TRBD1. The CDR3 spans 13 residues. Trimming removed 1 base from V and 11 bases from J; junction bases left unmatched: 6. From germline, CDR1 is SGDLS and CDR2 YYNGEE. This CDR3 is CASSVRTGVEQYF. The CDR3 bases are TGTGCCAGCAGCGTAAGGACAGGGGTAGAGCAGTACTTC.

This clone was detected a few times. The chain recombines TRBV27 with TRBJ2-3; the D gene is possibly TRBD1 (6 bases). Looked up from germline, CDR1 is MNHEY and CDR2 is SMNVEV (reference sequence). Deletions cut 6 bases from V and 5 bases from J, with 18 bases between. The CDR3 is 15 amino acids. Here the CDR3 reads CASRQWTAKGDTQYF. The CDR3 region has the DNA TGTGCCAGCAGACAATGGACAGCCAAAGGAGATACGCAGTATTTT.

The chain has TRBV19 and TRBJ2-5; TRBD1 matches 7 bases. V lost 3 bases, J lost 5 bases, and 6 bases stayed unmatched. Germline CDR1 is LNHDA and CDR2 is SQIVND (reference sequence). CDR3 length: 14 amino acids. The CDR3 bases are TGTGCCAGTAGTATGGACAGGAGGTCGGAGACCCAGTACTTC. Translated, it gives CASSMDRRSETQYF.